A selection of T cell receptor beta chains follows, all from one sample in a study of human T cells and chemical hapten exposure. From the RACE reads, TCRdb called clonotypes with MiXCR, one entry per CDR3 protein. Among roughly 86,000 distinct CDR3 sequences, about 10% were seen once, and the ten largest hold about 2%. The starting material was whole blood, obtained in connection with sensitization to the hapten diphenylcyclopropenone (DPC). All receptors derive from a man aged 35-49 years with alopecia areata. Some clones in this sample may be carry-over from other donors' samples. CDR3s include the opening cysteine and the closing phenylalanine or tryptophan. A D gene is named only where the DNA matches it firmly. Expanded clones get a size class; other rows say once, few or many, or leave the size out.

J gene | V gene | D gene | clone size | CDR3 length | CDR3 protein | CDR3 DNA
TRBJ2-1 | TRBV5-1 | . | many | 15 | CASSLEATTYNEQFF | TGCGCCAGCAGCTTGGAGGCGACCACCTACAATGAGCAGTTCTTC
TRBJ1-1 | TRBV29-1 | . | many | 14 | CSAHLSGGNTEAFF | TGCAGCGCTCACCTTTCGGGGGGGAACACTGAAGCTTTCTTT
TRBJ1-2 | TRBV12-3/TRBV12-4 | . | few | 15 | CASSLDWEGDYGYTF | TGTGCCAGCAGTTTAGACTGGGAGGGGGACTATGGCTACACCTTC
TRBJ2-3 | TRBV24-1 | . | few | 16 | CATSDPPRTNTDTQYF | TGTGCCACCAGTGATCCTCCTCGGACAAACACAGATACGCAGTATTTT
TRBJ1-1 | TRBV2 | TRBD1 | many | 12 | CASSGQGAEAFF | TGTGCCAGCAGTGGGCAGGGGGCTGAAGCTTTCTTT
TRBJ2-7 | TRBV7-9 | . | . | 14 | CASSFGSLTYEQYF | TGTGCCAGCAGTTTTGGAAGCCTTACCTACGAGCAGTACTTC
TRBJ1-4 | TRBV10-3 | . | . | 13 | CAIRPRGSEKLFF | TGTGCCATTCGCCCCCGTGGCAGTGAAAAACTGTTTTTT
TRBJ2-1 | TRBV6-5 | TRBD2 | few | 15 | CASGRRVAGPNEQFF | TGTGCCAGCGGCCGAAGGGTAGCGGGACCTAATGAGCAGTTCTTC
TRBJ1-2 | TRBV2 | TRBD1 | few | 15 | CATNARDRATYGYTF | TGTGCCACCAATGCCCGGGACAGGGCTACCTATGGCTACACCTTC
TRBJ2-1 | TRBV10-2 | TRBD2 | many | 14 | CASSPGLHLLWQFF | TGCGCCAGCAGCCCGGGACTACACCTCCTGTGGCAGTTCTTC
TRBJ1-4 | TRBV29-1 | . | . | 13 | CSARTATNEKLFF | TGCAGCGCACGGACAGCAACTAATGAAAAACTGTTTTTT
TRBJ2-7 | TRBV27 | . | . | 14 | CASLPGASAYEQYF | TGTGCCAGCCTACCTGGGGCCTCCGCCTACGAGCAGTACTTC
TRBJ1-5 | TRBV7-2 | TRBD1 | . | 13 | CASRNRGDEPQHF | TGTGCCAGCAGAAACAGGGGCGATGAGCCCCAGCATTTT
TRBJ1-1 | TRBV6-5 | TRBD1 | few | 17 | CASTKQPTGTESTEAFF | TGTGCCAGCACCAAACAACCGACAGGGACTGAGAGCACTGAAGCTTTCTTT
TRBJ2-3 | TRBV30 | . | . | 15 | CAWSDGASSTDTQYF | TGTGCCTGGAGCGATGGGGCATCTAGCACAGATACGCAGTATTTT
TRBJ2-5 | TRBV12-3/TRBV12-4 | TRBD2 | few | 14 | CASSLSTSGETQYF | TGTGCCAGCAGTTTAAGTACTAGCGGAGAGACCCAGTACTTC
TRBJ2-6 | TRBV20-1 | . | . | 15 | CSASRAGQGANVLTF | TGCAGTGCTAGCCGTGCCGGACAGGGGGCCAACGTCCTGACTTTC
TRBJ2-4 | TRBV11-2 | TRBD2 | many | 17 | CASSLPGLAWSENIQYF | TGTGCCAGCAGCTTACCAGGACTAGCATGGTCCGAAAACATTCAGTACTTC
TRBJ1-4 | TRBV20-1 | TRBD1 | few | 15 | CSARPRDRVTEKLFF | TGCAGTGCTAGACCCCGGGACAGGGTTACTGAAAAACTGTTTTTT
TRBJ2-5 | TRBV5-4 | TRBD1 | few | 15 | CASSRPQGVEETQYF | TGTGCCAGCAGCCGCCCCCAGGGGGTGGAAGAGACCCAGTACTTC
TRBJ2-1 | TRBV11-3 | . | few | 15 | CASSLDRTPYNEQFF | TGTGCCAGCAGCTTAGATCGTACACCATACAATGAGCAGTTCTTC
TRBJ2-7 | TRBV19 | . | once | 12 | CASSIKGLEQYF | TGTGCCAGTAGTATCAAGGGTCTGGAGCAGTACTTC
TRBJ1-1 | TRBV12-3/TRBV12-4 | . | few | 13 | CASSFSGNTEAFF | TGTGCCAGCAGTTTTTCCGGAAACACTGAAGCTTTCTTT
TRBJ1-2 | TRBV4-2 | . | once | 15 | CASSQDPGQNYGYTF | TGTGCCAGCAGCCAAGATCCCGGACAGAACTATGGCTACACCTTC
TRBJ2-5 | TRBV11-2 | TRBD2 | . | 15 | CASSKQTSGQETQYF | TGTGCCAGCAGCAAACAGACTAGCGGACAAGAGACCCAGTACTTC
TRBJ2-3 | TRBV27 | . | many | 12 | CASSSNTDTQYF | TGTGCCAGCAGTTCGAACACAGATACGCAGTATTTT
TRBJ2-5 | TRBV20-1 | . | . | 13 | CSAQYPLEGTQYF | TGCAGTGCCCAATATCCTTTGGAGGGGACCCAGTACTTC
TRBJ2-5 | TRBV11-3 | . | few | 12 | CASAALQETQYF | TGTGCCAGCGCCGCCCTCCAAGAGACCCAGTACTTC
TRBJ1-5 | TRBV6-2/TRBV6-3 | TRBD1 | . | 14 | CASTLDRGAQPQHF | TGTGCCAGCACCCTGGACAGGGGAGCCCAGCCCCAGCATTTT
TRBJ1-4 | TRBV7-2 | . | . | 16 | CASSFGNFATNEKLFF | TGTGCCAGCAGCTTTGGAAACTTTGCAACTAATGAAAAACTGTTTTTT
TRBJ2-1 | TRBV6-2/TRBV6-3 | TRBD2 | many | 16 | CASSSIILAGWGEQFF | TGTGCCAGCAGTTCGATAATCCTAGCGGGATGGGGTGAGCAGTTCTTC
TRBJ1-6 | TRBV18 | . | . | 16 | CASSPSGGQGHSPLHF | TGTGCCAGCTCACCGAGCGGGGGGCAGGGGCATTCACCCCTCCACTTT
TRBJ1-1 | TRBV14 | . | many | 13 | CASSLRTDTEAFF | TGTGCCAGCAGCTTACGGACAGACACTGAAGCTTTCTTT
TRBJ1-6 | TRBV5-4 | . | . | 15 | CASSLGSGNNSPLHF | TGTGCCAGCAGCTTGGGATCCGGGAACAATTCACCCCTCCACTTT
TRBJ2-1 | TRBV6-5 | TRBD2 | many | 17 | CASISSSASGRNNEQFF | TGTGCCAGCATCTCTTCGTCGGCTAGCGGGAGGAACAATGAGCAGTTCTTC